The T cell receptor (beta chain) described here comes from a study of OX40 agonist ivuxolimab in advanced cancers. Overall study context: Patients in the trial were receiving intravenous ivuxolimab every 2 weeks, at doses of 0.01 to 10 mg/kg. Patients enrolled in dose escalation were diagnosed with hepatocellular carcinoma, melanoma, renal cell or head and neck cancer. General study findings and limits: Some of the lowest clonal expansion was seen in partial responders at 0.1-3.0 mg/kg. Fewer expanded clones were found on average in CD4+ than in CD8+ T cells.

Concerning this clone: The antigen is undetermined.

The protocol was immunoSEQ multiplex PCR, while the TCRdb copy is restricted to in-frame clones and leaves out a portion. The sample has 10,000 to 15,000 clones, over 70% seen once. With V trimmed by 1 base and J by 5 bases, 13 bases remained unmatched. This CDR3 is 18 amino acids long. In germline, CDR1 is MGHRA, CDR2 YSYEKL. This receptor was taken from an adult with an advanced solid tumor such as melanoma, head and neck, liver or kidney cancer. The gene calls are TRBV4-1 and TRBJ2-1; the match to TRBD2 covers 8 bases. Sequences were derived from CD4+ or CD8+ T cells sorted from blood, sampled in a trial of the OX40 agonist ivuxolimab. This CDR3 is CASSQVAAWGLGDNEQFF. As DNA, the CDR3 is TGCGCCAGCAGCCAAGTGGCGGCGTGGGGACTAGGTGACAATGAGCAGTTCTTC.